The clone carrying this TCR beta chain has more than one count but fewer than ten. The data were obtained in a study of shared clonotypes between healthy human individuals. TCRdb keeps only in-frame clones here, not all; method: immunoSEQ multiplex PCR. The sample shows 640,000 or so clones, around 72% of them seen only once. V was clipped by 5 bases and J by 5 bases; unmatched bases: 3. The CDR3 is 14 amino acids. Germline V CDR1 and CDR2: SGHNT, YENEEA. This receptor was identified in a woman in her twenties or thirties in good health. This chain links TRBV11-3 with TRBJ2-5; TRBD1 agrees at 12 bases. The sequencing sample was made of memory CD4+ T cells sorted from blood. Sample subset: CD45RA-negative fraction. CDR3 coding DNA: TGTGCCAGCAGCCAGGGGACAGGGGGCGAGACCCAGTACTTC. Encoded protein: CASSQGTGGETQYF.